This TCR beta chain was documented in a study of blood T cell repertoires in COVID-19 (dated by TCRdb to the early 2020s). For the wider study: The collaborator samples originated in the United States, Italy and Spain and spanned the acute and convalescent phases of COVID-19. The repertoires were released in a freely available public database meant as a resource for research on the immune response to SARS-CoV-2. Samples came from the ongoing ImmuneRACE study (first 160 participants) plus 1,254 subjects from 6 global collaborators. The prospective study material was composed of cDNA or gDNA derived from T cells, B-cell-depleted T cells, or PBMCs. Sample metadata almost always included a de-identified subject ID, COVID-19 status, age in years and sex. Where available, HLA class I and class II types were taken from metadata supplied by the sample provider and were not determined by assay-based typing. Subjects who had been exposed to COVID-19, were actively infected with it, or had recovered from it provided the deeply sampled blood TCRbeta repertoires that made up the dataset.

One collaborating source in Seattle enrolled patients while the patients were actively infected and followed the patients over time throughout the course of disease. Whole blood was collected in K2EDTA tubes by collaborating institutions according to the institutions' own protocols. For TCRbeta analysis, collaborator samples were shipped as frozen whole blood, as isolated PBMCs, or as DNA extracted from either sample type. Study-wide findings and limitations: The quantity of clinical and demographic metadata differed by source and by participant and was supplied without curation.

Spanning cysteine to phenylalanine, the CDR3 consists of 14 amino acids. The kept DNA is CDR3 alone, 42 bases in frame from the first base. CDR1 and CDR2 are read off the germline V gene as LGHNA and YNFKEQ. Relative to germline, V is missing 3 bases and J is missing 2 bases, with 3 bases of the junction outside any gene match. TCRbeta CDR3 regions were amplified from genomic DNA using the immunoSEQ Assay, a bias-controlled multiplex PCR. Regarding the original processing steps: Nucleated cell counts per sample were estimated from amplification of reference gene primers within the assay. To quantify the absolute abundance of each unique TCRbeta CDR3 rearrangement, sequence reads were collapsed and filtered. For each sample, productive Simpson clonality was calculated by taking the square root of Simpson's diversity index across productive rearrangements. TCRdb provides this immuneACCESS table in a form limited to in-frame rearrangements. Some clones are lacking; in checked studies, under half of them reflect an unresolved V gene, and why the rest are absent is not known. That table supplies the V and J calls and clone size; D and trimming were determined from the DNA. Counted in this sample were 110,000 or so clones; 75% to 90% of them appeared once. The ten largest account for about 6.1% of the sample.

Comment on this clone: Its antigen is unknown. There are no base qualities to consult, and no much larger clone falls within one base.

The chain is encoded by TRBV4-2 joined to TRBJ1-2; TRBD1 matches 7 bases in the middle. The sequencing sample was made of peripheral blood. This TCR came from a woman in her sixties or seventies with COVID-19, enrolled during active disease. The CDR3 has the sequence CASSHPTGNYGYTF. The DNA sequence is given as TGTGCCAGCAGCCACCCGACAGGGAACTATGGCTACACCTTC.